These T cell receptor beta chains were read from a single sample in a study of blood T cell repertoires in COVID-19. Here immunoSEQ multiplex PCR was the method, and the copy in TCRdb shows in-frame clones only, minus some. The sample holds 270,000 or so clones; nearly 85% are singletons and the top ten take around 9.2%. Sequencing was carried out using peripheral blood. These receptors were taken from a human donor in a cohort sampled during active COVID-19. The CDR3 runs from the conserved cysteine through the conserved F or W. Each record gives: V gene, D gene, J gene, clone size, CDR3 DNA, CDR3 protein. A D gene is named only where the DNA matches it firmly. The size of a clone is reported for some rows only, either as once, few or many, or as a class for expanded clones.

TRBV9	TRBD2	TRBJ2-3	-	TGTGCCAGCAGCGTGACTAGCGGGGGTTTTACGGATACGCAGTATTTT	CASSVTSGGFTDTQYF
TRBV6-5	-	TRBJ1-6	-	TGTGCCAGCAGGAGCTCCTATAATTCACCCCTCCACTTT	CASRSSYNSPLHF
TRBV5-6	-	TRBJ1-1	-	TGTGCCAGCAGCTTGAAGGGGGTGAACACTGAAGCTTTCTTT	CASSLKGVNTEAFF
TRBV3-1/TRBV3-2	-	TRBJ2-7	-	TGTGCCAGCAGCCGGAACCGGGACATCCTCTACGAGCAGTACTTC	CASSRNRDILYEQYF
TRBV5-1	TRBD1	TRBJ2-5	-	TGCGCCAGCAGCTTGATAGGACAGGGATTAGAGACCCAGTACTTC	CASSLIGQGLETQYF
TRBV24-1	-	TRBJ2-5	-	TGTGCCACCAGTGATGGACTTAAAACCTCCCAAGAGACCCAGTACTTC	CATSDGLKTSQETQYF
TRBV19	-	TRBJ1-5	-	TGTGCCAGTAGTACCCCAACAGGATATAGCAATCAGCCCCAGCATTTT	CASSTPTGYSNQPQHF
TRBV28	-	TRBJ1-4	-	TGTGCCAGCAGTTCTATCCCGAGACTCGTTAATGAAAAACTGTTTTTT	CASSSIPRLVNEKLFF
TRBV7-7	-	TRBJ2-6	-	TGTGCTAGCAGCCAGAACCACAGGGTATCTGGGGCCAACGTCCTGACTTTC	CASSQNHRVSGANVLTF
TRBV5-1	-	TRBJ1-5	-	TGCGCCAGCAGTCCAACAGGGAATCAGCCCCAGCATTTT	CASSPTGNQPQHF
TRBV19	TRBD2	TRBJ2-1	once	TGTGCCAGTATCCCTAGCGGGGGTAGGTATGAGCAGTTCTTC	CASIPSGGRYEQFF
TRBV11-2	TRBD1	TRBJ2-5	-	TGTGCCAGCAGCCGGGACAGGGCAGAGACCCAGTACTTC	CASSRDRAETQYF
TRBV2	TRBD2	TRBJ2-3	-	TGTGCCAGCAGGGATCTAGCGGGGGTCCTCACAGATACGCAGTATTTT	CASRDLAGVLTDTQYF
TRBV19	-	TRBJ1-2	-	TGTGCCAGTAGGGAGGTTGTCGGCGGCTACACCTTC	CASREVVGGYTF
TRBV7-2	TRBD1	TRBJ2-7	-	TGTGCCAGCAGCTTGGACAGGGCCACCTACGAGCAGTACTTC	CASSLDRATYEQYF
TRBV27	-	TRBJ2-7	-	TGTGCCAGCAGTTTATTCGGCAGGGCCTACGAGCAGTACTTC	CASSLFGRAYEQYF
TRBV7-2	TRBD2	TRBJ2-3	-	TGTGCCAGCAGCCCCAGCGGGGGGCCAAGGAACCCAGATACGCAGTATTTT	CASSPSGGPRNPDTQYF
TRBV6-6	TRBD1	TRBJ2-7	few	TGTGCCAGCAGTGACGGACAGGGCTACGAGCAGTACTTC	CASSDGQGYEQYF
TRBV10-3	TRBD2	TRBJ2-1	-	TGTGCCATCAGTGATCGCGGCGGGGGAGGCTCCTACAATGAGCAGTTCTTC	CAISDRGGGGSYNEQFF
TRBV29-1	TRBD2	TRBJ2-1	-	TGCAGCGAGATAAGACTAGCGGGTTACAATGAGCAGTTCTTC	CSEIRLAGYNEQFF
TRBV7-8	-	TRBJ1-6	-	TGTGCCAGCAGCTCAAGTCGGGGAGGGGGACCCCTCCACTTT	CASSSSRGGGPLHF
TRBV21-1	-	TRBJ2-2	-	TGTGCCAGCAGTATAGTAAAAACGAACACCGGGGAGCTGTTTTTT	CASSIVKTNTGELFF
TRBV28	-	TRBJ1-1	-	TGTGCCAGCGGAGGGAAGGGTAATATAGTCGAAGCTTTCTTT	CASGGKGNIVEAFF
TRBV27	TRBD1	TRBJ1-2	-	TGTGCCAGCAGTCGCACCGGGACAGCATGGAGGGGGGGCTACACCTTC	CASSRTGTAWRGGYTF
TRBV28	-	TRBJ2-7	-	TGTGCCAGCAGCTTACTCTCTACAGGGAACCACGAGCAGTACTTC	CASSLLSTGNHEQYF
TRBV6-5	-	TRBJ1-1	once	TGTGCCAGCAGCTCCGAGACAGACACTGAAGCTTTCTTT	CASSSETDTEAFF
TRBV5-8	-	TRBJ1-5	-	TGTGCCAGCAGCTTCGACAGTTATAGCAATCAGCCCCAGCATTTT	CASSFDSYSNQPQHF
TRBV6-5	-	TRBJ1-3	-	TGTGCCAGCAGTAGACAGGTCTCTGGAAACACCATATATTTT	CASSRQVSGNTIYF
TRBV19	-	TRBJ2-3	-	TGTGCCAGTAGTATAGGGCTGGCTCGCACAGATACGCAGTATTTT	CASSIGLARTDTQYF
TRBV5-4	TRBD2	TRBJ2-7	-	TGTGCCAGCAGCCCCGGGACTAGCGCTTACGAGCAGTACTTC	CASSPGTSAYEQYF
TRBV7-2	TRBD1	TRBJ2-1	-	TGTGCCAGCAGCTCACCAACAGGGGGCGCTGAGCAGTTCTTC	CASSSPTGGAEQFF
TRBV5-1	-	TRBJ2-7	-	TGCGCCAGCAGCTTTACAGAGAATACCTACGAGCAGTACTTC	CASSFTENTYEQYF
TRBV18	TRBD1	TRBJ2-1	-	TGTGCCAGCTCACTTCGACAGGGACGGTCCAATGAGCAGTTCTTC	CASSLRQGRSNEQFF
TRBV2	TRBD2	TRBJ2-1	-	TGTGCCAGCAGTGTCAGCGGGGCCTACAATGAGCAGTTCTTC	CASSVSGAYNEQFF
TRBV6-6	-	TRBJ2-3	-	TGTGCCAGCAGTTGGTCTGTTAGAAGCCCAGATACGCAGTATTTT	CASSWSVRSPDTQYF
TRBV6-5	-	TRBJ1-2	few	TGTGCCCTCAGTAGGAACAGGGAGCCCGGCTACACCTTC	CALSRNREPGYTF
TRBV19	-	TRBJ1-1	-	TGTGCCAGTAGTACAGGGAGGGCTAACACTGAAGCTTTCTTT	CASSTGRANTEAFF
TRBV28	-	TRBJ1-3	-	TGTGCCAGCAGTTCAGGGTTTGGAAACACCATATATTTT	CASSSGFGNTIYF
TRBV18	TRBD1	TRBJ1-6	-	TGTGCCAGCTCATGGACAGGGGCTGGCAATCTGTCACCCCTCCACTTT	CASSWTGAGNLSPLHF
TRBV12-3/TRBV12-4	-	TRBJ1-1	-	TGTGCCAGCAGTTTGAGCACTGAAGCTTTCTTT	CASSLSTEAFF